These 17 T cell receptor beta chains originate from one sample sequenced in a study of shared clonotypes between healthy human individuals. Sequencing used immunoSEQ multiplex PCR; TCRdb keeps in-frame clones, though not all of them. The table records some 320,000 clones, around 86% of them present only once. The sequencing sample was made of memory CD8+ T cells sorted from blood. Described subset: CD45RO+ cells pooled with CCR7-negative TemRA cells. Receptors were obtained from a man aged 18 to 29 in good health.

The gene calls are TRBV14 and TRBJ2-6, with TRBD1 identical over 7 bases. In germline, CDR1 is SGHDN, CDR2 FVKESK. The CDR3 contains 15 residues. V was clipped by 4 bases and J by 4 bases; unmatched bases: 4. The CDR3 region is CASSRTGYGANVLTF. In DNA, the CDR3 is TGTGCCAGCAGCCGGACAGGTTACGGGGCCAACGTCCTGACTTTC. Variable domain in full (rest from reference TRBV14 and TRBJ2-6): EAGVTQFPSHSVIEKGQTVTLRCDPISGHDNLYWYRRVMGKEIKFLLHFVKESKQDESGMPNNRFLAERTGGTYSTLKVQPAELEDSGVYFCASSRTGYGANVLTFGAGSRLTVL.

This chain links TRBV5-6 with TRBJ1-2, with 12 bases lining up with TRBD1. Germline CDR1 SGHDT, CDR2 YYEEEE. The CDR3 is 16 amino acids. The trim removed 4 bases at V and 4 bases at J, leaving 8 bases unmatched. The CDR3 region is CASSPWDRGQGYGYTF. In DNA, the CDR3 is TGTGCCAGCAGCCCTTGGGACAGGGGGCAGGGCTATGGCTACACCTTC.

This sequence joins TRBV7-2 and TRBJ1-6; D not certain. Germline loops: CDR1 SGHTA, CDR2 FQGNSA. The CDR3 has 16 amino acids. V dropped 1 base and J dropped 2 bases, with 9 bases sitting between them. The CDR3 DNA follows: TGTGCCAGCAGCTTAGAGCCGGGTACCTATAATTCACCCCTCCACTTT. Its protein is CASSLEPGTYNSPLHF. The complete variable domain, with remaining parts taken from reference TRBV7-2 and TRBJ1-6, reads GAGVSQSPSNKVTEKGKDVELRCDPISGHTALYWYRQSLGQGLEFLIYFQGNSAPDKSGLPSDRFSAERTGGSVSTLTIQRTQQEDSAVYLCASSLEPGTYNSPLHFGNGTRLTVT.

This clone was observed a single time. The junction departs from the called germline gene at one end, perhaps through a read error. The genes are TRBV7-7 and TRBJ2-7; 8 positions match TRBD1. This CDR3 has 15 residues. The germline CDR1 and CDR2 sequences are SSHAT and FNYEAQ (reference sequence). The DNA of the CDR3 is TGTGCTAGCAGCTTAGACAGGGGATCTTCCTACGAGCAGTACTTC. This translates into CASSLDRGSSYEQYF.

The V call is TRBV28, the J call TRBJ2-1, with 13 bases fitting TRBD2. CDR1 is MDHEN, CDR2 SYDVKM, per germline. The CDR3 contains 16 residues. The V segment lost 4 bases and the J segment 8 bases; nucleotides outside the gene matches: 8. In nucleotides, the CDR3 is TGTGCCAGCAGTTGGTCGTGGACTAGCGGGAGAGATGAGCAGTTCTTC. Translation: CASSWSWTSGRDEQFF.

The V gene is TRBV27, the J gene TRBJ2-5, with a tentative D call TRBD2 (6 bases). Germline lookup yields CDR1 MNHEY and CDR2 SMNVEV (reference sequence). V lost 5 bases to trimming and J lost 2 bases, with 15 bases between them. The CDR3 is 15 amino acids. The CDR3 region has the DNA TGTGCCAGCAGTAAATCGGGACTGAGGCAAGAGACCCAGTACTTC. This translates into CASSKSGLRQETQYF.

The rearrangement uses TRBV28 and TRBJ2-5, with a weak D call TRBD2 (5 bases). V lost 8 bases and J 2 bases, leaving 18 bases between the germline ends. CDR3 size: 15 residues. The germline V gene encodes CDR1 MDHEN and CDR2 SYDVKM. The CDR3 reads CASSPLDSAQETQYF. CDR3 DNA: TGTGCCAGCTCCCCACTGGACTCAGCTCAAGAGACCCAGTACTTC.

The V and J genes are TRBV6-6 and TRBJ2-7; a weak D match, TRBD1 (6 bases). The V gene's germline CDR1 is MNHNY and CDR2 SVGAGI (reference sequence). The CDR3 extends over 14 amino acids. V was pared by 0 bases and J by 3 bases, with 9 bases between. The CDR3 loop reads CASSYSGADYEQYF. Written as DNA, the CDR3 is TGTGCCAGCAGTTACTCGGGGGCAGACTACGAGCAGTACTTC.

This clone has a count of ten or more. The rearrangement links TRBV7-9 to TRBJ2-3; the D gene could be TRBD1 or TRBD2 (5 bases each). In germline, CDR1 is SEHNR, CDR2 FQNEAQ (reference sequence). V lost 5 bases and J 0 bases, leaving 12 bases between the germline ends. The CDR3 loop spans 15 amino acids. CDR3 bases: TGTGCCAGCAGCCCAGGGCGGGCTAGCACAGATACGCAGTATTTT. It translates to CASSPGRASTDTQYF.

The chain recombines TRBV2 with TRBJ1-1, with D hard to call. Germline values: CDR1 SNHLY, CDR2 FYNNEI. The CDR3 contains 16 residues. With 6 bases removed from V and 0 bases from J, the gap between germline ends came to 17 bases. In DNA, the CDR3 is TGTGCCAGCAGCGACCCGCGAACAACACTGAACACTGAAGCTTTCTTT. Residues: CASSDPRTTLNTEAFF.

The V call is TRBV7-9, the J call TRBJ2-7, with 11 nucleotides matching TRBD1. V shed 5 bases and J 3 bases; nucleotides not matched to a gene: 9. Germline V CDR1 and CDR2: SEHNR, FQNEAQ (reference sequence). The CDR3 consists of 16 residues. The CDR3 coding sequence is TGTGCCAGCAGCCCTCTTTTGGGGACAGGGGGCTACGAGCAGTACTTC. This encodes CASSPLLGTGGYEQYF.

This clone has only a few counts. J is TRBJ2-7 and V is TRBV7-8; D gene unclear. CDR3 length: 13 residues. Trimming removed 2 bases from V and 2 bases from J, with 7 bases in between. Per the germline V gene, CDR1 is SGHVS and CDR2 is FQNEAQ. The CDR3 DNA sequence: TGTGCCAGCAGCTTATTAGACGCCTACGAGCAGTACTTC. Its translation: CASSLLDAYEQYF.

This chain links TRBV10-1 with TRBJ2-3; 7 bases map to TRBD2. CDR3 length: 13 amino acids. The trim removed 10 bases at V and 2 bases at J, leaving 6 bases unmatched. Per germline, CDR1 WNHNN and CDR2 SYGVQD (reference sequence). The CDR3 here is CAIQAGSTDTQYF. CDR3 nucleotides: TGCGCCATCCAAGCGGGGTCCACAGATACGCAGTATTTT.

The CDR3 region has the DNA TGTGCCAGTCGTCACACAGGGGGCGCGGATTCACCCCTCCACTTT. Amino acid sequence: CASRHTGGADSPLHF. V and J are TRBV19 and TRBJ1-6; 9 bases map to TRBD1. The germline V gene has CDR1 LNHDA and CDR2 SQIVND (reference sequence). V gave up 8 bases and J gave up 8 bases; unmatched junction bases: 10. The CDR3 runs to 15 residues.

J is TRBJ2-2 and V is TRBV6-1; TRBD2 aligns across 8 bases. Germline lookup yields CDR1 MNHNS and CDR2 SASEGT. CDR3 length: 15 residues. After removal of 5 bases from V and 0 bases from J, the junction contained 2 bases not matched to a gene. CDR3 protein: CASSKLAANTGELFF. The CDR3 DNA follows: TGTGCCAGCAGTAAACTAGCGGCGAACACCGGGGAGCTGTTTTTT.

CDR3 loop: CASSALGGSSYNEQFF. The CDR3, as DNA: TGTGCCAGCAGTGCCCTTGGCGGGAGCTCCTACAATGAGCAGTTCTTC. The chain employs TRBV6-1 and TRBJ2-1; TRBD2 agrees at 7 bases. The V gene's germline CDR1 is MNHNS and CDR2 SASEGT. V lost 4 bases to trimming and J lost 0 bases; unmatched junction nucleotides: 6. The CDR3 extends over 16 amino acids.

In the case of this clone: One end of the junction does not line up with germline, which may come from a read error. This chain's CDR3 is CASSSGVGQGFTDTQYF. CDR3 bases: TGTGCTAGCAGCTCCGGTGTGGGACAGGGTTTCACAGATACGCAGTATTTT. The V gene is TRBV7-7, the J gene TRBJ2-3, with 9 bases fitting TRBD1. The CDR3 totals 17 residues. Germline-derived CDR1 and CDR2 are SSHAT and FNYEAQ (reference sequence).